Below, 18 T cell receptor beta chains from the same sample are listed, as sequenced in a study of shared clonotypes between healthy human individuals (dated by TCRdb to 2018 to 2020). Library prep was done by the immunoSEQ multiplex PCR assay. The table comes from immuneACCESS by way of TCRdb, which keeps in-frame sequences with V and J called. Part of the clones is missing from these tables; in studies checked, under half for an unresolved V gene and the rest for unknown reasons. The sample contains roughly 500,000 clones, 90% to 97% of them found a single time. The top ten clonotypes cover 0.064% of the sample. Specimen: naive CD4+ T cells sorted from blood. What this sample's cell subset or site label stands for: CD45RA+ positively selected. All receptors derive from a young woman in good health.

The J gene is TRBJ2-7, the V gene TRBV7-2; 11 positions match TRBD2. The CDR3 spans 15 residues. Germline V gives CDR1 SGHTA, CDR2 FQGNSA. J was trimmed by 1 base and V by 5 bases; bases with no gene match: 4. CDR3 sequence reads: CASSPTSGSSYEQYF. CDR3 bases: TGTGCCAGCAGCCCAACTAGCGGGAGTTCCTACGAGCAGTACTTC. The full variable domain, with the rest looked up from reference TRBV7-2 and TRBJ2-7, is GAGVSQSPSNKVTEKGKDVELRCDPISGHTALYWYRQSLGQGLEFLIYFQGNSAPDKSGLPSDRFSAERTGGSVSTLTIQRTQQEDSAVYLCASSPTSGSSYEQYFGPGTRLTVT.

This chain connects TRBV4-1 to TRBJ2-5, with D tentatively TRBD1 or TRBD2 (6 bases each). The V and J ends lost 0 bases and 5 bases respectively, with 16 bases between them. Germline V lookup: CDR1 MGHRA, CDR2 YSYEKL. CDR3 length: 16 amino acids. Here the CDR3 reads CASSQDLGGRWETQYF. The CDR3 bases are TGCGCCAGCAGCCAAGATCTCGGGGGCCGGTGGGAGACCCAGTACTTC.

This chain connects TRBV28 to TRBJ1-1; D is uncertain. CDR3 length equals 14 residues. Germline values: CDR1 MDHEN, CDR2 SYDVKM. V shed 2 bases and J shed 4 bases, with 11 bases lying between them. This CDR3 reads CASSLSRKGTEAFF. Here the CDR3 DNA reads TGTGCCAGCAGTTTAAGCAGGAAGGGCACTGAAGCTTTCTTT.

The chain combines TRBV29-1 with TRBJ2-3; D gene unclear. Trimming cost V 0 bases and J 2 bases, with 15 bases left between them. Germline lookup yields CDR1 SQVTM and CDR2 ANQGSEA. The CDR3 consists of 16 residues. The CDR3 nucleotides are TGCAGCGTTGAAGAGCGCGGCCCCGCCGACACAGATACGCAGTATTTT. As protein: CSVEERGPADTDTQYF.

The rearrangement joins TRBV27 to TRBJ2-7; tentatively, D is TRBD1 (6 bases). CDR1 is MNHEY, CDR2 SMNVEV, per germline (reference sequence). This CDR3 contains 17 residues. V lost 5 bases to trimming and J lost 1 base, with 21 bases between them. This CDR3 is CASSEPRGRGASYEQYF. The CDR3 DNA follows: TGTGCCAGCAGTGAACCTCGGGGCAGGGGAGCTTCCTACGAGCAGTACTTC.

This clone appeared a few times. The chain carries TRBV28 and TRBJ2-7, with unresolved D. Trimming took 6 bases from V and 3 from J, leaving 9 bases between them. Germline CDR1 and CDR2: MDHEN and SYDVKM. The CDR3 is 12 amino acids. CDR3 residues: CASSPRSYEQYF. As DNA, the CDR3 is TGTGCCAGCAGCCCTCGGAGCTACGAGCAGTACTTC.

CDR3 coding DNA: TGTGCCACCAGCAGAGATCCCCACACTGAAGCTTTCTTT. Amino acids: CATSRDPHTEAFF. The V and J genes are TRBV15 and TRBJ1-1; no clear D gene. The V and J ends lost 0 bases and 3 bases respectively, with 5 bases between them. From germline, CDR1 is LNHNV and CDR2 YYDKDF (reference sequence). The CDR3 loop spans 13 amino acids.

The chain uses TRBV5-1 and TRBJ2-3, with D maybe TRBD2 (7 bases). CDR3 length equals 15 residues. Germline values: CDR1 SGHRS, CDR2 YFSETQ. Trimming took 3 bases from V and 6 from J, leaving 17 bases between them. The CDR3 nucleotides are TGCGCCAGCAGCTGGACAGCGGGAACCCTCGATACGCAGTATTTT. Translating it yields CASSWTAGTLDTQYF.

The chain uses TRBV4-1 and TRBJ1-4, with D unclear. Trimming took 4 bases from V and 7 from J, leaving 19 bases between them. The CDR3 has 16 amino acids. CDR1 MGHRA and CDR2 YSYEKL come from the germline V gene. CDR3 loop: CASSPGPGPEGEKLFF. The CDR3 DNA reads as TGCGCCAGCAGCCCCGGACCCGGCCCAGAGGGTGAAAAACTGTTTTTT.

Here the CDR3 DNA reads TGTGCCAGTAGTATCGTGGCCTGGGACACTGAAGCTTTCTTT. Its protein product is CASSIVAWDTEAFF. The V and J genes are TRBV19 and TRBJ1-1; D not certain. V lost 3 bases to trimming and J lost 3 bases, with 11 bases between them. The CDR3 is 14 residues long. Germline V gene lookup returns CDR1 LNHDA and CDR2 SQIVND (reference sequence).

The rearrangement joins TRBV27 to TRBJ1-1; TRBD1 might be the D (5 bases). The germline V gene has CDR1 MNHEY and CDR2 SMNVEV (reference sequence). The CDR3 extends over 17 amino acids. V was cut by 4 bases and J by 1 base, with 19 bases left in between. This chain's CDR3 is CASSSPPGAGGNTEAFF. DNA for the CDR3: TGTGCCAGCAGTTCCCCCCCCGGGGCCGGGGGGAACACTGAAGCTTTCTTT.

V usage is TRBV7-9 and J usage is TRBJ2-3; 15 positions agree with TRBD2. The CDR3 runs to 17 residues. CDR1 and CDR2 from the germline V gene are SEHNR and FQNEAQ (reference sequence). Trimming at V came to 4 bases and at J to 4 bases, leaving 6 bases not matched to a gene. CDR3 coding DNA: TGTGCCAGCAGCTCGGGACTAGCGGGAGGCCCCGCAGATACGCAGTATTTT. It translates to CASSSGLAGGPADTQYF.

The table lists this clone with a count of one. This chain joins TRBV4-1 and TRBJ2-2, with no clear D. CDR1 is MGHRA, CDR2 YSYEKL, per germline. V was trimmed by 1 base and J by 4 bases, leaving 13 bases between them. The CDR3 length is 16 residues. CDR3: CASSQGGTEFTGELFF. The CDR3 nucleotides read TGCGCCAGCAGCCAAGGGGGTACGGAGTTCACCGGGGAGCTGTTTTTT.

The chain recombines TRBV6-1 with TRBJ1-1; D gene uncertain. The CDR3 has 14 amino acids. CDR1 and CDR2 (germline): MNHNS, SASEGT. The V and J ends lost 7 bases and 0 bases respectively, with 12 bases between them. CDR3 DNA: TGTGCCAGCAAAGAGGTCGGCGTGAACACTGAAGCTTTCTTT. Amino acid sequence: CASKEVGVNTEAFF.

As for this clone: The sample carries other DNA sequences with the same CDR3. V usage is TRBV5-6 and J usage is TRBJ1-5; D uncertain. The CDR3 totals 13 residues. The V and J ends lost 0 bases and 4 bases respectively, with 5 bases between them. Germline CDR1 reads SGHDT; CDR2 reads YYEEEE. This chain's CDR3 is CASSLGLNQPQHF. For the CDR3, the DNA is TGTGCCAGCAGCTTGGGACTGAATCAGCCCCAGCATTTT. Based on the CDR3 plus reference TRBV5-6 and TRBJ1-5, the full variable domain is DAGVTQSPTHLIKTRGQQVTLRCSPKSGHDTVSWYQQALGQGPQFIFQYYEEEERQRGNFPDRFSGHQFPNYSSELNVNALLLGDSALYLCASSLGLNQPQHFGDGTRLSIL.

This rearrangement joins TRBV15 to TRBJ2-6; perhaps TRBD1 as D (5 bases). Germline V gene data show CDR1 as LNHNV and CDR2 as YYDKDF (reference sequence). The CDR3 covers 17 residues. V dropped 0 bases and J dropped 4 bases, with 13 bases sitting between them. The CDR3 loop reads CATSRERGAGGANVLTF. CDR3 nucleotide sequence: TGTGCCACCAGCAGAGAACGTGGGGCTGGCGGGGCCAACGTCCTGACTTTC.

This chain connects TRBV13 to TRBJ2-1, with D possibly being TRBD2 (5 bases). Germline CDR1 reads PRHDT; CDR2 reads FYEKMQ (reference sequence). V was shortened by 3 bases and J by 3 bases, with 9 bases between the two germline ends. The CDR3 has 14 amino acids. The CDR3 sequence is CASSLASFYNEQFF. DNA for the CDR3: TGTGCCAGCAGCTTGGCTAGCTTCTACAATGAGCAGTTCTTC.

V and J are TRBV7-2 and TRBJ2-1; 15 bases align to TRBD2. The CDR3 covers 19 residues. After removal of 2 bases from V and 7 bases from J, the junction contained 12 bases not matched to a gene. The germline V gene has CDR1 SGHTA and CDR2 FQGNSA. The CDR3 DNA reads TGTGCCAGCAGCTTACCGAGGACTAGCGGGAGGGCCGAAGTAAATGAGCAGTTCTTC. Translated, it gives CASSLPRTSGRAEVNEQFF. The complete variable domain, with remaining parts taken from reference TRBV7-2 and TRBJ2-1, reads GAGVSQSPSNKVTEKGKDVELRCDPISGHTALYWYRQSLGQGLEFLIYFQGNSAPDKSGLPSDRFSAERTGGSVSTLTIQRTQQEDSAVYLCASSLPRTSGRAEVNEQFFGPGTRLTVL.